This TCR beta chain is from a study of blood T cell repertoires in COVID-19. In the study overall: Some COVID-19 samples were acute and others convalescent; all came from the United States, Italy and Spain.

In the original workflow: From reference gene primer amplification, estimates of nucleated cell counts were derived. The data were produced by immunoSEQ multiplex PCR, yet TCRdb's version contains in-frame clones alone and is incomplete. The DNA was the basis for D and trimming; V, J and clone size are from that table. The data hold about 120,000 clones, with around 89% observed a single time. The CDR3 runs to 15 residues. J was trimmed by 8 bases and V by 5 bases; bases with no gene match: 10. Germline V CDR1 and CDR2: MDHEN, SYDVKM. V is TRBV28 and J is TRBJ2-1, with TRBD2 identical over 9 bases. This TCR was sampled from a man in his sixties or seventies with active or convalescent COVID-19. The source material was peripheral blood. This chain's CDR3 is CASSKILAGTDEQFF. Here the CDR3 DNA reads TGTGCCAGCAGTAAAATTCTAGCGGGAACGGATGAGCAGTTCTTC.